The 3 T cell receptor beta chains below all came from one sample that was sequenced in a study of shared clonotypes between healthy human individuals. The table came from immunoSEQ multiplex PCR; TCRdb's copy has only in-frame clones and leaves some out. This sample has more than 550,000 clones; around 70% occur once, and the top ten carry approximately 2%. Material: memory CD4+ T cells sorted from blood. As to subset: CD45RA-negative fraction. These receptor sequences come from a woman aged 25 to 39 in good health.

This clone appeared a few times. The chain employs TRBV4-1 and TRBJ2-5; no definite D call. CDR1 is MGHRA and CDR2 is YSYEKL in the germline V gene. This CDR3 is 14 amino acids long. Between the trimmed V and J ends, which lost 0 bases and 5 bases, there was a span of 10 bases. CDR3 DNA: TGCGCCAGCAGCCAAGATTTGACCGTGGAGACCCAGTACTTC. Translated: CASSQDLTVETQYF.

V gene TRBV28 combines with J gene TRBJ1-5; D remains ambiguous. Germline CDR1 reads MDHEN; CDR2 reads SYDVKM. V was cut by 7 bases and J by 3 bases, with 25 bases left in between. The CDR3 is made up of 18 amino acids. The CDR3 spells CASTPGLVRATVNQPQHF. In DNA, the CDR3 is TGTGCCAGCACCCCGGGCCTGGTGAGGGCCACCGTCAATCAGCCCCAGCATTTT.

In DNA, the CDR3 is TGTGCCAGCATGAGGACAACTAATGAAAAACTGTTTTTT. It encodes CASMRTTNEKLFF. This chain joins TRBV28 and TRBJ1-4; D unclear. V gave up 7 bases and J gave up 0 bases, with 6 bases separating them. The CDR3 covers 13 residues. The germline V gene encodes CDR1 MDHEN and CDR2 SYDVKM.